This is a list of T cell receptor beta chains from one sample in a study of cytomegalovirus exposure and HLA in healthy donors. Clones were sequenced by immunoSEQ multiplex PCR, and TCRdb holds only the in-frame ones, with some missing. This table holds 55,000 to 70,000 clones, 75% to 90% found once. Sequencing was performed on PBMCs. The receptors here all came from a woman under 30 in good health and CMV-seronegative. CDR3s include the opening cysteine and the closing phenylalanine or tryptophan.

v_call cdr3_aa
TRBV10-3 CAISERTASSYEQYF
TRBV6-5 CASSYGASSYEQYF
TRBV6-5 CASSYGDRGSYEQYF
TRBV9 CASSVAGLAQAGEQYF
TRBV5-1 CASSITSATDTQYF
TRBV28 CASSLAGGSNQPQHF
TRBV5-4 CASSLGGYSYEQYF
TRBV30 CAWTGVGDTEAFF
TRBV7-6 CASSLGAQGAGEQYF
TRBV28 CASSTTGMGQETQYF
TRBV5-1 CASSLRVYDTEAFF
TRBV5-1 CASSLEGGDTQYF
TRBV15 CATSRDSLAGGSTANTGELFF
TRBV5-1 CASSLAGSGANVLTF
TRBV6-1 CASSEATSETYEQYF
TRBV5-1 CASGFMGPNQETQYF
TRBV4-1 CASSQTKANTGELFF
TRBV4-1 CASSQDPYGITYNEQFF
TRBV28 CASSFSGEGQPQHF
TRBV19 CASSIQAGGRLREQYF
TRBV4-2 CASSQSGGSGNTIYF
TRBV19 CASSIAGVIGELFF
TRBV27 CASSYRDQGAGYTF
TRBV27 CASSFVSFGHASGYTF
TRBV6-5 CASSYSSVFSGNTIYF
TRBV6-5 CASSTTAYNEQFF
TRBV5-1 CASSFYGTGMSYEQYF
TRBV30 CAWSDGASGTLGDTQYF
TRBV10-3 CAISERITGTANYGYTF
TRBV5-1 CASSLGLPGLAGGRETQYF
TRBV4-3 CASSPTTVNTGELFF
TRBV29-1 CSVDRGYEQYF
TRBV7-8 CASSFTRDYEQYF
TRBV9 CASSYAGTGGAEQYF
TRBV29-1 CSGSQGANYGYTF
TRBV12-5 CASGTGHFSGNTIYF
TRBV9 CASSVVVGTGTGESGETQYF
TRBV30 CAWRRSGVTDTQYF
TRBV4-2 CASSQLPHTGGGSNTEAFF
TRBV7-2 CASSNKLRDNEQFF
TRBV7-2 CASSPVSVRELVKNIQYF
TRBV9 CASSVEHSFTGELFF
TRBV11-1 CASSLAGGSSYNEQFF
TRBV18 CASVGTGGTDTQYF
TRBV7-9 CASRPPLPSVDTEAFF
TRBV4-1 CASSPRGRSIGSYNEQFF
TRBV11-1 CASSLTRGRTNEKLFF
TRBV18 CASSPPSSPEAFF
TRBV21-1 CASSKDKLAGNEQFF
TRBV7-2 CASSLVGVETQYF
TRBV7-2 CASSDQGGGTEAFF
TRBV28 CASTPTSNEQFF
TRBV5-1 CASSLAPSDTQYF
TRBV4-3 CASSPDRMWNSPLHF
TRBV7-3 CASSLNIDGGAPSSNEKLFF
TRBV18 CASSPDRATSEKLFF